This T cell receptor (beta chain) was found in a study of Graves' ophthalmopathy and Graves' hyperthyroidism. In this cohort's terms, stable hyperthyroidism meant no ophthalmopathy by 18 months of follow-up. Diagnoses were established from clinical symptoms, serum thyroxine, TRAb, thyroid ultrasound and orbital computed tomography. As the template, RNA transcripts were used to amplify TCR beta CDR3 regions. The authors performed first-round RT-PCR with HTBI primers and then a second-round multiplex PCR. Via MiXCR, TCRdb re-called the multiplex PCR reads, giving one row per CDR3 protein. The sample records approximately 380,000 distinct CDR3 sequences, 20% to 25% being singletons. This CDR3 region has 16 residues. The V and J ends lost 8 bases and 2 bases respectively, with 19 bases between them. CDR1 is MNHNS and CDR2 is SASEGT in the germline V gene.

Sequencing was performed on peripheral blood. The clonotype was recovered from a woman between 18 and 29 years old with stable Graves' hyperthyroidism. V is TRBV6-1 and J is TRBJ1-5; D might be TRBD1 (6 bases). Here the CDR3 reads CASSGGGGDGNQPQHF. DNA for the CDR3: TGTGCCAGCTCAGGAGGGGGGGGGGATGGCAATCAGCCCCAGCATTTT.